These T cell receptor beta chains were read from a single sample in a study of CD8+ T cells in alopecia areata. Method: immunoSEQ multiplex PCR; TCRdb's copy keeps in-frame clones and lacks some. The sample holds 200,000 to 250,000 clones, approximately 60% seen once. The specimen sequenced was CD8+ T cells sorted from blood. The source of these receptors is a human donor in good health. The CDR3 runs from the conserved cysteine through the conserved F or W. A D gene is named only where the DNA matches it firmly. Clone size, where shown, is once, few, many, or a class for clones that have expanded.

v_gene	len	d_gene	j_gene	abundance	CDR3aa	CDR3nt
TRBV4-1	15	NA	TRBJ2-1	once	CASSLREGAVDEQFF	TGCGCCAGCAGCCTCCGGGAGGGGGCCGTTGATGAGCAGTTCTTC
TRBV13	16	NA	TRBJ2-7	NA	CASSLEVIQGIHEQYF	TGTGCCAGCAGCTTAGAGGTAATCCAGGGGATCCACGAGCAGTACTTC
TRBV10-3	13	NA	TRBJ2-5	few	CAIPGSYQETQYF	TGTGCCATCCCCGGGTCATACCAAGAGACCCAGTACTTC
TRBV9	15	NA	TRBJ1-1	once	CASSFRATLNTEAFF	TGTGCCAGCAGCTTCCGGGCCACTTTAAACACTGAAGCTTTCTTT
TRBV15	12	NA	TRBJ1-1	NA	CATSTSLTEAFF	TGTGCCACCAGCACCTCCCTTACTGAAGCTTTCTTT
TRBV27	14	NA	TRBJ2-6	NA	CASSFGSGANVLTF	TGTGCCAGCAGTTTTGGCTCTGGGGCCAACGTCCTGACTTTC
TRBV7-2	16	TRBD2	TRBJ2-3	NA	CASSLGLAGITDTQYF	TGTGCCAGCAGCTTAGGGCTAGCGGGGATCACAGATACGCAGTATTTT
TRBV7-2	15	TRBD2	TRBJ2-1	NA	CASSLGAGGPNEQFF	TGTGCCAGCAGCTTAGGTGCGGGGGGCCCCAATGAGCAGTTCTTC
TRBV29-1	15	NA	TRBJ1-2	NA	CSAEGRLGANYGYTF	TGCAGCGCCGAGGGACGTCTGGGAGCTAACTATGGCTACACCTTC
TRBV6-5	13	NA	TRBJ1-1	NA	CASSSTDFTEAFF	TGTGCCAGCAGTTCCACGGATTTCACTGAAGCTTTCTTT
TRBV6-4	12	NA	TRBJ2-5	few	CASRGVQETQYF	TGTGCCAGCAGAGGGGTACAAGAGACCCAGTACTTC
TRBV13	15	NA	TRBJ2-7	NA	CASSPGRGPGYEQYF	TGTGCCAGCAGCCCCGGACGGGGCCCGGGTTACGAGCAGTACTTC
TRBV7-9	14	NA	TRBJ1-2	NA	CASSLSAGINGYTF	TGTGCCAGCAGCTTATCAGCCGGGATCAATGGCTACACCTTC
TRBV7-9	16	NA	TRBJ1-1	NA	CASSLVGIGENTEAFF	TGTGCCAGCAGCTTGGTGGGGATAGGGGAGAACACTGAAGCTTTCTTT
TRBV6-5	15	NA	TRBJ1-3	NA	CASSYGPSSGNTIYF	TGTGCCAGCAGTTACGGGCCAAGCTCTGGAAACACCATATATTTT
TRBV4-2	15	TRBD2	TRBJ2-7	few	CASSQGRGGSYEQYF	TGTGCCAGCAGCCAAGGGCGGGGGGGGTCCTACGAGCAGTACTTC